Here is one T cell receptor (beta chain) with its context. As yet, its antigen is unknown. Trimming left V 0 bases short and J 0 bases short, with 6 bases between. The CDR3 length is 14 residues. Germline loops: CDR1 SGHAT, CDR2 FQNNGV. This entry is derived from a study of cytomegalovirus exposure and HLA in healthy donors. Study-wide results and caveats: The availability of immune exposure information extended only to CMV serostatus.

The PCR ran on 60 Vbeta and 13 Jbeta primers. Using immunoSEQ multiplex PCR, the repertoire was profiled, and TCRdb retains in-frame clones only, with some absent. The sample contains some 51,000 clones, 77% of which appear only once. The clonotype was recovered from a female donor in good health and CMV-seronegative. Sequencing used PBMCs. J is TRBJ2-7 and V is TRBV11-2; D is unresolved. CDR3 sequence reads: CASSLEHSSYEQYF. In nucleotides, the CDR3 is TGTGCCAGCAGCTTAGAGCACAGCTCCTACGAGCAGTACTTC.